This T cell receptor beta chain was obtained from a study of blood T cells in healthy people across ages. The germline V gene has CDR1 SQVTM and CDR2 ANQGSEA. The CDR3 spans 12 residues. The V end lost 7 bases, the J end lost 4 bases, and 13 bases lay between the germline ends. A second PCR, run for about 7 to 12 cycles, used a sample-barcoded 5' primer plus a J-beta primer mix. Tags on each cDNA molecule came from a template-switch adaptor with 12 random nucleotides. MiXCR was run by TCRdb on the 5' RACE reads, yielding one entry per CDR3 protein. The table has more than 1 million distinct CDR3 sequences, 35% to 55% seen once.

Sequenced: blood. This sequence was found in an older woman in good health. The rearrangement uses TRBV29-1 and TRBJ1-2, with D unresolved. The CDR3, as DNA: TGCAGCGCCCGCGTTGGATTCTATGGCTACACCTTC. Its protein product is CSARVGFYGYTF.